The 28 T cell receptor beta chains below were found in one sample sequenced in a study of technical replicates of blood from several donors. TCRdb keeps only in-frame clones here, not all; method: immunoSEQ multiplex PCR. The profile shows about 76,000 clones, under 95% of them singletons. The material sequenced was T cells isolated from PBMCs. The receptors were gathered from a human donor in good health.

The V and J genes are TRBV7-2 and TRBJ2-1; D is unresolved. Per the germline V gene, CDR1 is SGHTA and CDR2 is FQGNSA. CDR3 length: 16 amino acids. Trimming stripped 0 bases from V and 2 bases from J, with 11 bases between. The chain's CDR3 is CASSLAGGSTYNEQFF. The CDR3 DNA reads TGTGCCAGCAGCTTAGCTGGCGGAAGCACCTACAATGAGCAGTTCTTC.

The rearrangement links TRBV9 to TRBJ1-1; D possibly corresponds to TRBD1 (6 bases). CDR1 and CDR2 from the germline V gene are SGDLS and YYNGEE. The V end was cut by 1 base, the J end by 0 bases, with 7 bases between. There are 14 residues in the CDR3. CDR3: CASSVTGMNTEAFF. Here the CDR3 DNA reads TGTGCCAGCAGCGTAACAGGGATGAACACTGAAGCTTTCTTT. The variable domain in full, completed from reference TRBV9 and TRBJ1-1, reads DSGVTQTPKHLITATGQRVTLRCSPRSGDLSVYWYQQSLDQGLQFLIQYYNGEERAKGNILERFSAQQFPDLHSELNLSSLELGDSALYFCASSVTGMNTEAFFGQGTRLTVV.

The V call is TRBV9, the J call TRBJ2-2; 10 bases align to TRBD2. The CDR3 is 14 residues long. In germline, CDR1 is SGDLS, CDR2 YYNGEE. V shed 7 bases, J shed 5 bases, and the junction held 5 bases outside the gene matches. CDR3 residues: CASEPGLATGELFF. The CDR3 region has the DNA TGTGCCAGCGAACCGGGACTAGCGACCGGGGAGCTGTTTTTT.

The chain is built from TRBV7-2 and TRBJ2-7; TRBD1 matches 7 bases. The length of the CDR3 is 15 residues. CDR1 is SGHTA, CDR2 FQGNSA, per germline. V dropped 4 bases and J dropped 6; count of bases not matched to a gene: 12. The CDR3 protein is CASSSETRQGREQYF. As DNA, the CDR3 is TGTGCCAGCAGCTCCGAGACAAGACAGGGCCGCGAGCAGTACTTC.

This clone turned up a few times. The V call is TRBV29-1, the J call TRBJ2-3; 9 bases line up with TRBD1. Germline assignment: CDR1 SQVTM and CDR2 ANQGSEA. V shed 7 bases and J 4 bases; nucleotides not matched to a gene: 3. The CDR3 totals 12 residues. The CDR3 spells CSGGTGSDTQYF. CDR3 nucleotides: TGCAGCGGGGGGACAGGGTCAGATACGCAGTATTTT.

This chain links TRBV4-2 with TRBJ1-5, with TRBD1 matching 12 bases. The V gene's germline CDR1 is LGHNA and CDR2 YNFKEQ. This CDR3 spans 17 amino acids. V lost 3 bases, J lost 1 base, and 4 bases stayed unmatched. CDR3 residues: CASSHGTGGSSNQPQHF. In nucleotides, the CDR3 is TGTGCCAGCAGCCACGGGACAGGGGGCTCGAGCAATCAGCCCCAGCATTTT.

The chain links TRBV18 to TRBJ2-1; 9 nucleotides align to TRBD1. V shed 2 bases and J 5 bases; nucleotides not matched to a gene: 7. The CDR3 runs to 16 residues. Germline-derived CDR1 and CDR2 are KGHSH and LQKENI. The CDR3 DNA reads TGTGCCAGCTCACCAGTCGTCGGACAGGGGAACAATGAGCAGTTCTTC. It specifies CASSPVVGQGNNEQFF.

The CDR3 coding sequence is TGTGCCAGCAGTGAAAGTTCCTACTCTGAGAACTACGAGCAGTACTTC. Its protein is CASSESSYSENYEQYF. The gene calls are TRBV6-1 and TRBJ2-7, with D uncertain. Germline V gives CDR1 MNHNS, CDR2 SASEGT. V was trimmed by 2 bases and J by 3 bases, leaving 17 bases between them. The CDR3 is 16 residues long.

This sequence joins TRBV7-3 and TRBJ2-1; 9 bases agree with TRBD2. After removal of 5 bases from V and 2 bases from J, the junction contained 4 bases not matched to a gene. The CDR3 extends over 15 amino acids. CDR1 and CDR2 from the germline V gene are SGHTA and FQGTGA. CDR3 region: CASSRGTSPYNEQFF. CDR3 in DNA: TGTGCCAGCAGCCGAGGGACTAGCCCCTACAATGAGCAGTTCTTC.

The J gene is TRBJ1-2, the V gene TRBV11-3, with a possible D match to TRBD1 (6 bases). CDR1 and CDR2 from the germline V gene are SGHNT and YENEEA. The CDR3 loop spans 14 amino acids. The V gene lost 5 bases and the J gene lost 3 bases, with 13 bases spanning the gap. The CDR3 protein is CASSPLRGYYGYTF. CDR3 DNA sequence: TGTGCCAGCAGCCCACTCAGGGGCTACTATGGCTACACCTTC.

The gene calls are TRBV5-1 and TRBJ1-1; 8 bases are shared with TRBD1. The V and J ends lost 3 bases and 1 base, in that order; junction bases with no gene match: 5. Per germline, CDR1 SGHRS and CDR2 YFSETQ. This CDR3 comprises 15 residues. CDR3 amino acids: CASSWGDRTNTEAFF. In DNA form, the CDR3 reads TGCGCCAGCAGCTGGGGGGACAGGACGAACACTGAAGCTTTCTTT. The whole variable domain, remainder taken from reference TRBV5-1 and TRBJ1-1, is KAGVTQTPRYLIKTRGQQVTLSCSPISGHRSVSWYQQTPGQGLQFLFEYFSETQRNKGNFPGRFSGRQFSNSRSEMNVSTLELGDSALYLCASSWGDRTNTEAFFGQGTRLTVV.

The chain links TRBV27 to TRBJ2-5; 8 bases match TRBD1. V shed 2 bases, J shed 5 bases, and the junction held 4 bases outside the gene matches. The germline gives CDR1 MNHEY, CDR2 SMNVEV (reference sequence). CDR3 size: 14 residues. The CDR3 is CASSLDRGDETQYF. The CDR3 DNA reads TGTGCCAGCAGTTTAGACAGGGGAGACGAGACCCAGTACTTC.

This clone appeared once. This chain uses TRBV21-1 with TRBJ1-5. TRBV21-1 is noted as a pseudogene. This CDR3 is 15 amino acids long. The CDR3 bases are TGTGCCAGCAGCAGGGTCGCGGGCAGCAATCAGCCCCAGCATTTT. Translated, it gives CASSRVAGSNQPQHF.

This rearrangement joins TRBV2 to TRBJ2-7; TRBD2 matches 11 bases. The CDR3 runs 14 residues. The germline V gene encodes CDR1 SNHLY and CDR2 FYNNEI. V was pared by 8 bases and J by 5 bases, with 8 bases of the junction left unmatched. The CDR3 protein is CASHSGRDANEQYF. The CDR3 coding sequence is TGTGCCAGCCATAGCGGGAGGGACGCAAACGAGCAGTACTTC.

The CDR3 coding sequence is TGTGCCAGCTTGGGTCCTAGCGAGTACGAGCAGTACTTC. It translates to CASLGPSEYEQYF. J is TRBJ2-7 and V is TRBV6-5, with D maybe TRBD2 (6 bases). The CDR3 totals 13 residues. Trimming took 8 bases from V and 4 from J, leaving 15 bases between them. CDR1 MNHEY and CDR2 SVGAGI come from the germline V gene.

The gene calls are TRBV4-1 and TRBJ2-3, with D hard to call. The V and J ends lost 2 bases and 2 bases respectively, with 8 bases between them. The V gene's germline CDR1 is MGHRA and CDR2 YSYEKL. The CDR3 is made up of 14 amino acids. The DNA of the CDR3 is TGCGCCAGCAGCCAAATCGGTGACACAGATACGCAGTATTTT. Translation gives CASSQIGDTDTQYF.

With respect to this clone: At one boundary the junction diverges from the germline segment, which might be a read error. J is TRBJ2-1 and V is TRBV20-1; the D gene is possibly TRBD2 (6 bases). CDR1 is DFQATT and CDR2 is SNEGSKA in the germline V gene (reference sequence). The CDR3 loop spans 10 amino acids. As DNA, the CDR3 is TGCAGTGCTAGTGAGGGGACTCCCGTCTTC. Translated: CSASEGTPVF.

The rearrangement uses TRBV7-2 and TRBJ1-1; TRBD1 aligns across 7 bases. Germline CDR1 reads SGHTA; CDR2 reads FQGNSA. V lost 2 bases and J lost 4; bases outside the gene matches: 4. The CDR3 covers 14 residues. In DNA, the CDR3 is TGTGCCAGCAGCTTAAACAGGGGAAGCACTGAAGCTTTCTTT. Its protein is CASSLNRGSTEAFF.

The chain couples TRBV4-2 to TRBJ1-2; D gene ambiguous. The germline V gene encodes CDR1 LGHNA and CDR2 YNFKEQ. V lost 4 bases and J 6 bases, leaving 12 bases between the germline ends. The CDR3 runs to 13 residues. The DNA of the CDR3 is TGTGCCAGCAGCCCGGGATCAGGCAATGGCTACACCTTC. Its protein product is CASSPGSGNGYTF.

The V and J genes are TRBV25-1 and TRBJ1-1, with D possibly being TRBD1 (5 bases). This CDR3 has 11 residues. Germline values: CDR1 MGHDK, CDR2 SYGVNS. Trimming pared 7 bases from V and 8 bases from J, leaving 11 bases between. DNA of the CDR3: TGTGCCAGCACCTGGAGACAGGAAGCTTTCTTT. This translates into CASTWRQEAFF. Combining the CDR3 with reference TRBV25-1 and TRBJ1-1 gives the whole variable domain EADIYQTPRYLVIGTGKKITLECSQTMGHDKMYWYQQDPGMELHLIHYSYGVNSTEKGDLSSESTVSRIRTEHFPLTLESARPSHTSQYLCASTWRQEAFFGQGTRLTVV.

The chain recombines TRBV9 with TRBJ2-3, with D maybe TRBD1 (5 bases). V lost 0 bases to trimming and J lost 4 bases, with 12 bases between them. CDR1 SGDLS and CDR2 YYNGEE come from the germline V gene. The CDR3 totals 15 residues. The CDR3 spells CASSVEGVLPDTQYF. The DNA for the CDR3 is TGTGCCAGCAGCGTAGAAGGGGTCTTACCAGATACGCAGTATTTT. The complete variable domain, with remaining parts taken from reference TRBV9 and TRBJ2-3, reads DSGVTQTPKHLITATGQRVTLRCSPRSGDLSVYWYQQSLDQGLQFLIQYYNGEERAKGNILERFSAQQFPDLHSELNLSSLELGDSALYFCASSVEGVLPDTQYFGPGTRLTVL.

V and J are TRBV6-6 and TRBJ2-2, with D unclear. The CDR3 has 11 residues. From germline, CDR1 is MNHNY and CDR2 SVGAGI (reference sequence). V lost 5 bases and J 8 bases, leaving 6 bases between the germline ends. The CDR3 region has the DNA TGTGCCAGCAGTGCCAGGGGGGAGCTGTTTTTT. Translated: CASSARGELFF.

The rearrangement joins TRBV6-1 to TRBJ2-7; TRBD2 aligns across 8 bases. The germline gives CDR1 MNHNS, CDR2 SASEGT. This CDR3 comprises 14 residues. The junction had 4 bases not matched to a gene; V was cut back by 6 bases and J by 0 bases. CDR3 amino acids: CASRLAESSYEQYF. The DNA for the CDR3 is TGTGCCAGCAGACTAGCGGAGAGCTCCTACGAGCAGTACTTC.

CDR3 DNA: TGTGCCAGCAGTTTATACTCAGGAGGCCGAAACACCATATATTTT. Protein sequence: CASSLYSGGRNTIYF. This rearrangement joins TRBV27 to TRBJ1-3, with no clear D. CDR3 length: 15 amino acids. CDR1 is MNHEY and CDR2 is SMNVEV in the germline V gene (reference sequence). V lost 1 base and J lost 5, with 12 bases in between.

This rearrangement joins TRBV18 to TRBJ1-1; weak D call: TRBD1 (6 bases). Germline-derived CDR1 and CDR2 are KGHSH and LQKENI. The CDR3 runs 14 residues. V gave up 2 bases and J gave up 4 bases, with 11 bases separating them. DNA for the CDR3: TGTGCCAGCTCACCAGCAGGGGAGGGCACTGAAGCTTTCTTT. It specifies CASSPAGEGTEAFF.

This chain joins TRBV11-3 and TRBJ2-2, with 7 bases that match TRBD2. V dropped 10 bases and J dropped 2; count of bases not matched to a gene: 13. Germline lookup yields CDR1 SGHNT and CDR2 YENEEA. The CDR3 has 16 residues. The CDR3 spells CATQPPGTINTGELFF. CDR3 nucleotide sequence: TGTGCCACCCAACCCCCCGGGACTATAAACACCGGGGAGCTGTTTTTT.

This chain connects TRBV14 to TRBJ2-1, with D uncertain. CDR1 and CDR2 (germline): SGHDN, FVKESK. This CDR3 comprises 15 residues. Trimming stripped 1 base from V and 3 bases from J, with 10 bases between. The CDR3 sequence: CASSQAGDGYNEQFF. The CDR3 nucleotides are TGTGCCAGCAGCCAAGCAGGTGACGGCTACAATGAGCAGTTCTTC.

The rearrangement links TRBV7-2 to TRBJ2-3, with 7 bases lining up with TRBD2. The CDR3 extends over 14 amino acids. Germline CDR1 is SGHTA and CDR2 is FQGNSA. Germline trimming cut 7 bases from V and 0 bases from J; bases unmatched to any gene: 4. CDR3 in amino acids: CASNPSGSTDTQYF. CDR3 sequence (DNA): TGTGCCAGCAATCCTAGCGGTAGCACAGATACGCAGTATTTT.